Below, one TCR beta chain is given with its context. The data were obtained in a study of blood T cell repertoires in COVID-19. Study overall: From the United States, Italy and Spain came samples of acute and convalescent COVID-19.

After removal of 4 bases from V and 0 bases from J, the junction contained 9 bases not matched to a gene. Germline assignment: CDR1 SNHLY and CDR2 FYNNEI. The CDR3 extends over 17 amino acids. Original analysis: Reference gene primer amplification gave nucleated cell count estimates. Sequenced by immunoSEQ multiplex PCR; TCRdb stores in-frame clones only, minus some. V and J calls and clone size are given by that table; D and trimming were obtained from the DNA. The sample yields 150,000 to 200,000 clones, roughly 84% seen once. The chain combines TRBV2 with TRBJ1-5, with 7 positions matching TRBD1. The clonotype was recovered from a man aged 55 to 70 who had recovered from COVID-19. Sequenced: PBMCs or T cells enriched from blood (not recorded which). CDR3 sequence reads: CASSGGQRMYSNQPQHF. The CDR3 bases are TGTGCCAGCAGTGGGGGACAGAGAATGTATAGCAATCAGCCCCAGCATTTT.